This TCR beta chain comes out of a study of STAT5B mutations in CD4+ large granular lymphocyte leukemia. General observations from the study: No patients shared main leukemic clonotypes, though roughly 27% appeared at low frequency elsewhere. The CD4+ versus CD8+ T-LGLL clonality difference may reflect limited sample size.

Data came from immunoSEQ multiplex PCR; TCRdb stores just in-frame clones and leaves some out. The sample comprises 20,000 or so clones, approximately 84% of which are singletons, and around 14% rests with the top ten. Of note for this clone: Its target is not known.

This receptor was taken from a human donor in good health. The sample consisted of CD4+ T cells from blood buffy coats.

CDR3 nucleotide sequence: TGTGCCAGCTCACTCCGACAGGACTACGAGCAGTACTTC. It specifies CASSLRQDYEQYF. V is TRBV18 and J is TRBJ2-7, with a weak D call TRBD1 (6 bases). The CDR3 runs 13 residues. Germline lookup yields CDR1 KGHSH and CDR2 LQKENI. V was pared by 4 bases and J by 3 bases, with 10 bases between.